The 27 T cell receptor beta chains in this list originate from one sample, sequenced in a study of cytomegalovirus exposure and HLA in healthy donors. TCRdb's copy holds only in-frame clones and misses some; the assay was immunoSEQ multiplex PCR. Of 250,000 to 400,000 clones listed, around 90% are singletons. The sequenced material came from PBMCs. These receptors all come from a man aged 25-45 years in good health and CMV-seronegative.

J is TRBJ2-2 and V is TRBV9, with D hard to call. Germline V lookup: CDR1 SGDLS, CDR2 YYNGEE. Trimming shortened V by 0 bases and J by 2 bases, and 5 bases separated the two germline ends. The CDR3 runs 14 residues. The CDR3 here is CASSVVVNTGELFF. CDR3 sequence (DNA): TGTGCCAGCAGCGTAGTAGTCAACACCGGGGAGCTGTTTTTT.

Written as DNA, the CDR3 is TGCGCCAGCAGCCAAGGAGTACAGATTAACACCGGGGAGCTGTTTTTT. Translated: CASSQGVQINTGELFF. The V call is TRBV4-1, the J call TRBJ2-2, with no clear D. The V gene lost 1 base and the J gene lost 2 bases, with 11 bases spanning the gap. Germline CDR1 is MGHRA and CDR2 is YSYEKL. The CDR3 spans 16 residues.

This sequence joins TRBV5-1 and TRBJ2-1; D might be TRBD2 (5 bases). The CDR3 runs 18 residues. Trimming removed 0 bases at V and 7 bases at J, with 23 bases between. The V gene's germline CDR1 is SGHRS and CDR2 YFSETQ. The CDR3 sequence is CASSLAPSLLLHDNEQFF. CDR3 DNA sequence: TGCGCCAGCAGCTTGGCTCCTAGCCTGCTTCTTCATGATAATGAGCAGTTCTTC.

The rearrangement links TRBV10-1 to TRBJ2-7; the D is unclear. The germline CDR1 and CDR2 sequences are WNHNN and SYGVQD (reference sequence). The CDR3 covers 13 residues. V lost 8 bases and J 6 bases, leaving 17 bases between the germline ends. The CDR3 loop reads CASGYDLLSEQYF. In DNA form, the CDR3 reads TGCGCCAGCGGTTATGATCTTTTGAGCGAGCAGTACTTC.

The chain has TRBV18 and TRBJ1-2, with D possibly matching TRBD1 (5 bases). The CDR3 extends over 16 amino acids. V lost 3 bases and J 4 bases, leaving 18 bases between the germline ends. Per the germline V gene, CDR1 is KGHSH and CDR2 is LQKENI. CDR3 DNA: TGTGCCAGCTCACCGATTGAGGGGCCGGGAGGCTATGGCTACACCTTC. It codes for CASSPIEGPGGYGYTF.

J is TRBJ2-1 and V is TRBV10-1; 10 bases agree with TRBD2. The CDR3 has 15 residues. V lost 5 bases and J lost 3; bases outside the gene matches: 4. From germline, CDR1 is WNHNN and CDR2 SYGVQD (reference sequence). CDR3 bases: TGCGCCAGCAGTCCAGCGGGGGGGCTCTACAATGAGCAGTTCTTC. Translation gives CASSPAGGLYNEQFF.

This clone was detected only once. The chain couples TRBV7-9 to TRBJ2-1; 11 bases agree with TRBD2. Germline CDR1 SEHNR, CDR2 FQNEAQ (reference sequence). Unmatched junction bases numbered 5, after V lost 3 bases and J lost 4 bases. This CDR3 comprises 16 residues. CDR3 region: CASSLGSSGGYNEQFF. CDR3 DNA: TGTGCCAGCAGCTTGGGATCTAGCGGGGGGTACAATGAGCAGTTCTTC.

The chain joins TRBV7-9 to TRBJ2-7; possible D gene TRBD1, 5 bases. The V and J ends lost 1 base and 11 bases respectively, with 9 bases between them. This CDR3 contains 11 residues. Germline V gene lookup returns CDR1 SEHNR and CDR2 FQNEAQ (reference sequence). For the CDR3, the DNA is TGTGCCAGCAGCTTAGGGGGCGCGGAGTACTTC. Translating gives CASSLGGAEYF.

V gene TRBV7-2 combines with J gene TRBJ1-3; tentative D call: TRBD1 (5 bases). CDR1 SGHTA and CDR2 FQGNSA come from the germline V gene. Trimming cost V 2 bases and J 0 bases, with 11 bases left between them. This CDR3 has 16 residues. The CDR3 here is CASSLREGLSGNTIYF. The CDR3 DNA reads TGTGCCAGCAGCTTACGGGAGGGACTCTCTGGAAACACCATATATTTT.

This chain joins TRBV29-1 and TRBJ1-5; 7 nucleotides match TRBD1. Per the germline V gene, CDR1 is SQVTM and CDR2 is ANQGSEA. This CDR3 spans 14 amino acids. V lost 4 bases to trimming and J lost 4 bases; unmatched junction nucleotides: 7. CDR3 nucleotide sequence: TGCAGCGTTGCCGGGACAGAGGGAAATCAGCCCCAGCATTTT. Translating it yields CSVAGTEGNQPQHF. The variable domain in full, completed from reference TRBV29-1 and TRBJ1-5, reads SAVISQKPSRDICQRGTSLTIQCQVDSQVTMMFWYRQQPGQSLTLIATANQGSEATYESGFVIDKFPISRPNLTFSTLTVSNMSPEDSSIYLCSVAGTEGNQPQHFGDGTRLSIL.

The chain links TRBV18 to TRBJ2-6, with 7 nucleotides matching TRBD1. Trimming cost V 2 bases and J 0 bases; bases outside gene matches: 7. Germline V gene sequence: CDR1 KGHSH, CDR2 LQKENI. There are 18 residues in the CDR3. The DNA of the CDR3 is TGTGCCAGCTCACCATTAACAGGGGCCCTCTCTGGGGCCAACGTCCTGACTTTC. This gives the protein CASSPLTGALSGANVLTF. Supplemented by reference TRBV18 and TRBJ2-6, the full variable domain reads NAGVMQNPRHLVRRRGQEARLRCSPMKGHSHVYWYRQLPEEGLKFMVYLQKENIIDESGMPKERFSAEFPKEGPSILRIQQVVRGDSAAYFCASSPLTGALSGANVLTFGAGSRLTVL.

This chain's CDR3 is CASSLSSGADTQYF. The CDR3 bases are TGTGCCAGCAGCTTATCTAGCGGGGCAGATACGCAGTATTTT. This chain joins TRBV11-2 and TRBJ2-3; the match to TRBD2 covers 9 bases. This CDR3 has 14 residues. V lost 2 bases to trimming and J lost 4 bases; unmatched junction nucleotides: 1. Germline V gene lookup returns CDR1 SGHAT and CDR2 FQNNGV.

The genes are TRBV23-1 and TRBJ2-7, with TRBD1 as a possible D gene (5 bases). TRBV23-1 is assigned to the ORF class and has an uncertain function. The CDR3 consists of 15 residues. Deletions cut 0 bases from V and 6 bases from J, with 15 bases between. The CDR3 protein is CASSQSIQGSAEQYF. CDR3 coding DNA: TGCGCCAGCAGTCAATCGATCCAGGGCAGCGCCGAGCAGTACTTC.

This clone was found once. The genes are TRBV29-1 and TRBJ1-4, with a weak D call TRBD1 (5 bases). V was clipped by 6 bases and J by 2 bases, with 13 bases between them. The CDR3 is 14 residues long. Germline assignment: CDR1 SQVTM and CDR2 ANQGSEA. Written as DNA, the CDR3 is TGCAGCGTCACCTACGGGGGGACTAATGAAAAACTGTTTTTT. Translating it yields CSVTYGGTNEKLFF.

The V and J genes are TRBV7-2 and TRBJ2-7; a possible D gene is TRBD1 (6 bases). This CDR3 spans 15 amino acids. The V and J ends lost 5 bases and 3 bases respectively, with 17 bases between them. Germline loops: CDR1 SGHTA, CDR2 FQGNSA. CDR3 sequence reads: CASSQGRAEIYEQYF. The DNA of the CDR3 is TGTGCCAGCAGCCAGGGGCGGGCGGAGATCTACGAGCAGTACTTC.

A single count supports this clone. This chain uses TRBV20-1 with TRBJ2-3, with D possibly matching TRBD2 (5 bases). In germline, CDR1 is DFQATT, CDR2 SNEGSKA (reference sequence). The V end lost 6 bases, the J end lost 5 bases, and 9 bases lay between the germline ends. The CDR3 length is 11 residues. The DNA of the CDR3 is TGCAGTGCAGCACTAGGAGATACGCAGTATTTT. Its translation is CSAALGDTQYF.

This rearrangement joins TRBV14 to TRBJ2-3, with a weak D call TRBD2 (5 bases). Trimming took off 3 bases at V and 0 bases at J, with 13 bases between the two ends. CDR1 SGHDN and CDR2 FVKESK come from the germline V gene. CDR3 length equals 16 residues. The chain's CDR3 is CASSHRDLGSTDTQYF. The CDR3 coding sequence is TGTGCCAGCAGCCACCGGGATCTCGGTAGCACAGATACGCAGTATTTT.

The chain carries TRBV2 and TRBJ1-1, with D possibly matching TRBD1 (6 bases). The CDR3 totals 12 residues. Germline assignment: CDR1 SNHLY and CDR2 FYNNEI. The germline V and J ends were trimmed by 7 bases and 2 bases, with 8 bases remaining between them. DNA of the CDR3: TGTGCCAGCATCAGGGGAAACACTGAAGCTTTCTTT. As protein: CASIRGNTEAFF.

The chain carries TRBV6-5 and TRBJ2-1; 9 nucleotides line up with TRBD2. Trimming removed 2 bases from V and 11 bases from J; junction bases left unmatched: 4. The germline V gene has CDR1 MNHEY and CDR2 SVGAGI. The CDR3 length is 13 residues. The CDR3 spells CASSYVAGGQQFF. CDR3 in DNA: TGTGCCAGCAGTTACGTGGCGGGGGGGCAGCAGTTCTTC.

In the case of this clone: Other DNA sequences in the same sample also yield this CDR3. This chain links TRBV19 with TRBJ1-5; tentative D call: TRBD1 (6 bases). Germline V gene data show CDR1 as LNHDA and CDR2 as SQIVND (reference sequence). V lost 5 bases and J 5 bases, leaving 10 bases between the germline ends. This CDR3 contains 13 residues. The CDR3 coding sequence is TGTGCCAGTAGTGACAGGCGGGATCAGCCCCAGCATTTT. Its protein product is CASSDRRDQPQHF.

This CDR3 is CASSSSGGAGDTQYF. The CDR3 DNA reads as TGTGCCAGCAGTTCTAGCGGGGGGGCCGGAGATACGCAGTATTTT. This chain links TRBV2 with TRBJ2-3; TRBD2 agrees at 12 bases. Germline V gene sequence: CDR1 SNHLY, CDR2 FYNNEI. The ends lost 5 bases at V and 5 bases at J; junction bases unmatched: 5. This CDR3 is built from 15 residues.

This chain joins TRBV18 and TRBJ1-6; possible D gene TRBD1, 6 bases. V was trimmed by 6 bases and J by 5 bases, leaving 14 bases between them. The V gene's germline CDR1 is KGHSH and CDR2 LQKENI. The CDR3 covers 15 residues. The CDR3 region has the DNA TGTGCCAGCTCGCGACAGGTTAATGATAATTCACCCCTCCACTTT. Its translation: CASSRQVNDNSPLHF.

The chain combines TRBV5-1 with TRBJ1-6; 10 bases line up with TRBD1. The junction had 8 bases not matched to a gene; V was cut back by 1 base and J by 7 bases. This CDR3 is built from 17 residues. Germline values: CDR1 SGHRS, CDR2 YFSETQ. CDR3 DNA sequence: TGCGCCAGCAGCTTGTCCGGGACAGGGGAACTGAATTCACCCCTCCACTTT. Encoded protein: CASSLSGTGELNSPLHF. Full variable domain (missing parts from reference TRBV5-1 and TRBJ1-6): KAGVTQTPRYLIKTRGQQVTLSCSPISGHRSVSWYQQTPGQGLQFLFEYFSETQRNKGNFPGRFSGRQFSNSRSEMNVSTLELGDSALYLCASSLSGTGELNSPLHFGNGTRLTVT.

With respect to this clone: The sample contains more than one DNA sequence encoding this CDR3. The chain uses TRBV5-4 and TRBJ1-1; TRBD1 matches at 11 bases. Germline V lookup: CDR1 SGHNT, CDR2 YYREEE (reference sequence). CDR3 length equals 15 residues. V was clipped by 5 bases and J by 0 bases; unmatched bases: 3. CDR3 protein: CASRADRGLNTEAFF. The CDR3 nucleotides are TGTGCCAGCAGGGCGGACAGGGGGCTGAACACTGAAGCTTTCTTT.

CDR3 region: CASSDSSGNGANVLTF. Here the CDR3 DNA reads TGTGCCAGCAGTGACTCCTCCGGTAATGGGGCCAACGTCCTGACTTTC. The V call is TRBV6-4, the J call TRBJ2-6, with D unclear. With 0 bases removed from V and 3 bases from J, the gap between germline ends came to 9 bases. Germline CDR1 is MRHNA and CDR2 is SNTAGT. The CDR3 length is 16 residues.

The CDR3 is CASSVAPSGGVQETQYF. DNA of the CDR3: TGTGCCAGCAGCGTAGCTCCTAGCGGGGGGGTACAAGAGACCCAGTACTTC. V gene TRBV9 combines with J gene TRBJ2-5, with 12 positions matching TRBD2. CDR1 is SGDLS and CDR2 is YYNGEE in the germline V gene. With 0 bases clipped from V and 2 bases from J, the junction kept 5 bases outside the gene matches. The CDR3 has 17 amino acids. The full variable domain, completed using reference TRBV9 and TRBJ2-5, is DSGVTQTPKHLITATGQRVTLRCSPRSGDLSVYWYQQSLDQGLQFLIQYYNGEERAKGNILERFSAQQFPDLHSELNLSSLELGDSALYFCASSVAPSGGVQETQYFGPGTRLLVL.

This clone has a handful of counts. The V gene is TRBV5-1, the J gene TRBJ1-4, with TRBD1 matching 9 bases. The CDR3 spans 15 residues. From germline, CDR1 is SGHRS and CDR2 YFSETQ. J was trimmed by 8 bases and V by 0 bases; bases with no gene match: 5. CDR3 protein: CASSLVGTGLEKLFF. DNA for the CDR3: TGCGCCAGCAGCTTGGTAGGGACAGGGCTCGAAAAACTGTTTTTT.